This T cell receptor (beta chain) was captured in a study of T cell repertoires in cytomegalovirus infection. Whole-study context: Matching HLA type, along with CMV infection, was indicated by public TCR beta signatures.

Concerning this clonotype: Its cognate antigen is unknown.

TCRdb ran MiXCR on the reads and lists one entry per CDR3 protein. This table holds fewer than 700,000 distinct CDR3 sequences, around 24% found once. Germline CDR1 and CDR2: LNHNV and YYDKDF (reference sequence). This CDR3 is 16 amino acids long. The V end was cut by 2 bases, the J end by 3 bases, with 13 bases between. Findings and caveats of the study: The cumulative frequency of public TCR beta families identified carriers of CMV plus the relevant HLA.

This TCR derives from a human donor in good health (CMV status not recorded). Some clones in this sample may be carry-over from other donors' samples. The sample taken for sequencing was CD8+ T cells from PBMCs. The chain recombines TRBV15 with TRBJ2-2; D is perhaps TRBD1 (6 bases). In nucleotides, the CDR3 is TGTGCCACCAGCAGAAGGTCGGGACAAGACACCGGGGAGCTGTTTTTT. Its protein product is CATSRRSGQDTGELFF.